The 3 T cell receptor beta chains below come from one sample, sequenced in a study of blood T cell repertoires in COVID-19. Libraries were prepared by immunoSEQ multiplex PCR; TCRdb keeps only in-frame clonotypes and omits some of them. The table includes around 170,000 clones, around 84% detected once. Sequencing was carried out using PBMCs or T cells enriched from blood (not recorded which). Every receptor here comes from a woman aged 45-59 years who had recovered from COVID-19.

V is TRBV10-3 and J is TRBJ1-2; tentative D call: TRBD1 (5 bases). This CDR3 is 12 amino acids long. The ends were cut back, 8 bases at V and 7 bases at J, with 14 bases in the middle. The V gene's germline CDR1 is ENHRY and CDR2 SYGVKD. This CDR3 is CAIDLGARGYTF. CDR3 nucleotide sequence: TGTGCCATCGATTTAGGGGCCCGTGGCTACACCTTC.

The chain joins TRBV24-1 to TRBJ1-4; 9 bases match TRBD1. The CDR3 spans 15 residues. The ends lost 4 bases at V and 8 bases at J; junction bases unmatched: 7. Germline CDR1 and CDR2: KGHDR and SFDVKD. CDR3 in DNA: TGTGCCACCAGTGACCCGGACAGGGGAGGGGAAAAACTGTTTTTT. It codes for CATSDPDRGGEKLFF.

V and J are TRBV12-3 or TRBV12-4 and TRBJ2-7, with D perhaps TRBD1 (5 bases). V gave up 1 base and J gave up 4 bases, with 8 bases separating them. This CDR3 has 13 residues. DNA for the CDR3: TGTGCCAGCAGTTTAGAGGGGATGTACGAGCAGTACTTC. It codes for CASSLEGMYEQYF.